This TCR beta chain was found in a study of control samples from healthy donors and cancer patients. This CDR3 region has 16 residues. In germline, CDR1 is LNHNV, CDR2 YYDKDF (reference sequence). With 0 bases removed from V and 3 bases from J, the gap between germline ends came to 14 bases. Produced via immunoSEQ multiplex PCR; TCRdb's table is partial and in-frame only. Here the sample spans about 77,000 clones, approximately 92% being singletons. The source is an older woman in good health. Sequenced sample: blood. This chain uses TRBV15 with TRBJ1-1; tentative D call: TRBD1 (6 bases). In nucleotides, the CDR3 is TGTGCCACCAGCAGAGATCGGAGGACAGTACACACTGAAGCTTTCTTT. It codes for CATSRDRRTVHTEAFF.